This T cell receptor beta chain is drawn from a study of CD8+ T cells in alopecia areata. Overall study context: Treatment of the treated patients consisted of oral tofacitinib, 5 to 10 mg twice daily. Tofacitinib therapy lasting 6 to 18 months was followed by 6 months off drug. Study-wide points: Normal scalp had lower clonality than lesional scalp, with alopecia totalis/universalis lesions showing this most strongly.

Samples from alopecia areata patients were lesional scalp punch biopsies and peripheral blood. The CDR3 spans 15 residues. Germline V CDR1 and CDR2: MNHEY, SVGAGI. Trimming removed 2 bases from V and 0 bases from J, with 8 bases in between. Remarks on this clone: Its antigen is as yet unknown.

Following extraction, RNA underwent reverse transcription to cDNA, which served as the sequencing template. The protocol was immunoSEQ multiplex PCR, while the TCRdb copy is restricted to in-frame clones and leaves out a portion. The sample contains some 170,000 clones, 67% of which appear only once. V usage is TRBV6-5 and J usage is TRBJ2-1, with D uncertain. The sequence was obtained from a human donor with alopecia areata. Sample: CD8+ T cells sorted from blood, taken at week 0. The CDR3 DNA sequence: TGTGCCAGCAGTTACAGCTCGAGCTCCTACAATGAGCAGTTCTTC. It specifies CASSYSSSSYNEQFF.